The next 21 T cell receptor beta chains were all read from a single sample in a study of T-cell memory formation after mild COVID-19. TCRdb re-called the 5' RACE reads through MiXCR, storing one row per CDR3 protein. The sample consists of 250,000 to 350,000 distinct CDR3 sequences, roughly an eighth of them appearing once. Sequencing used PBMCs or a T cell subset sorted from them (not recorded which). Every receptor here comes from a man between 18 and 35 years old who had mild COVID-19 (a few samples of this study predate the infection). Cell type and time point are not known.

This clonotype was found a few times. This chain uses TRBV6-2 or TRBV6-3 with TRBJ2-7, with 11 bases aligning to TRBD2. Germline V gene data show CDR1 as MNHEY and CDR2 as SVGEGT. This CDR3 has 17 residues. The ends lost 6 bases at V and 0 bases at J; junction bases unmatched: 10. CDR3 nucleotides: TGTGCCAGCAGAGCCTATCCGGGACTAGCGGTCTCCTACGAGCAGTACTTC. This gives the protein CASRAYPGLAVSYEQYF.

V and J are TRBV9 and TRBJ2-7; D might be TRBD1 (6 bases). The ends were cut back, 0 bases at V and 1 base at J, with 11 bases in the middle. CDR1 and CDR2 from the germline V gene are SGDLS and YYNGEE. CDR3 length equals 15 residues. The CDR3 DNA reads TGTGCCAGCAGCGTAGAAGCTACAGGGTCCTACGAGCAGTACGTC. Encoded protein: CASSVEATGSYEQYV.

This chain connects TRBV6-1 to TRBJ1-2; 7 positions agree with TRBD1. The CDR3 runs 14 residues. Germline V gives CDR1 MNHNS, CDR2 SASEGT. V shed 4 bases, J shed 4 bases, and the junction held 6 bases outside the gene matches. CDR3 bases: TGTGCCAGCAGTGTAGAGGCAGGGGGCTATGGCTACACCTTC. It codes for CASSVEAGGYGYTF.

The chain combines TRBV2 with TRBJ2-7, with TRBD2 matching 7 bases. Looked up from germline, CDR1 is SNHLY and CDR2 is FYNNEI. The CDR3 contains 14 residues. After removal of 3 bases from V and 5 bases from J, the junction contained 7 bases not matched to a gene. CDR3 residues: CASSDQRGPNEQYF. The CDR3 DNA follows: TGTGCCAGCAGTGACCAGCGGGGCCCCAACGAGCAGTACTTC. The full variable domain, rest sourced from reference TRBV2 and TRBJ2-7, is EPEVTQTPSHQVTQMGQEVILRCVPISNHLYFYWYRQILGQKVEFLVSFYNNEISEKSEIFDDQFSVERPDGSNFTLKIRSTKLEDSAMYFCASSDQRGPNEQYFGPGTRLTVT.

The V gene is TRBV18, the J gene TRBJ2-7; D remains unclear. Germline V gene data show CDR1 as KGHSH and CDR2 as LQKENI. The V end was cut by 6 bases, the J end by 0 bases, with 12 bases between. This CDR3 comprises 14 residues. As DNA, the CDR3 is TGTGCCAGCTCCCGACCACCTAGCTCCTACGAGCAGTACTTC. Protein product: CASSRPPSSYEQYF.

This clonotype was seen once. J is TRBJ1-3 and V is TRBV5-5, with D tentatively TRBD1 (6 bases). Germline V gene lookup returns CDR1 SGHKS and CDR2 YYEKEE (reference sequence). V lost 1 base to trimming and J lost 4 bases, with 9 bases between them. The CDR3 is made up of 14 amino acids. This CDR3 is CASSLWTAGNTIYF. CDR3 in DNA: TGTGCCAGCAGCTTGTGGACAGCGGGAAACACCATATATTTT.

This clonotype showed up just a few times. The V gene is TRBV11-1, the J gene TRBJ1-5; D unresolved. The CDR3 extends over 13 amino acids. V dropped 3 bases and J dropped 2 bases, with 5 bases sitting between them. Germline CDR1 is SGHAT and CDR2 is FQDESV (reference sequence). CDR3 in amino acids: CASSFTGNQPQHF. CDR3 nucleotides: TGTGCCAGCAGCTTTACAGGCAATCAGCCCCAGCATTTT.

This clonotype was recorded a few times. This sequence joins TRBV6-5 and TRBJ1-2, with 7 bases aligning to TRBD1. The germline V gene has CDR1 MNHEY and CDR2 SVGAGI. Trimming cost V 5 bases and J 8 bases; bases outside gene matches: 8. The CDR3 length is 13 residues. CDR3 sequence (DNA): TGTGCCAGCAGTCCTAAGGGGGCGCGGGGCTACACCTTC. It translates to CASSPKGARGYTF.

The chain employs TRBV12-3 or TRBV12-4 and TRBJ2-2, with 9 bases fitting TRBD1. This CDR3 comprises 14 residues. The ends lost 5 bases at V and 8 bases at J; junction bases unmatched: 6. The DNA for the CDR3 is TGTGCCAGCAGTCCGGGACAGGGAAATGGGGAGCTGTTTTTT. Amino acids: CASSPGQGNGELFF.

The chain combines TRBV6-5 with TRBJ1-4; D is ambiguous. Trimming removed 6 bases from V and 10 bases from J, with 12 bases in between. From germline, CDR1 is MNHEY and CDR2 SVGAGI. This CDR3 is 12 amino acids long. The CDR3 sequence is CASRPNWGKLFF. CDR3 DNA: TGTGCCAGCAGGCCTAATTGGGGAAAACTGTTTTTT.

This chain joins TRBV5-1 and TRBJ2-1, with 7 bases identical to TRBD2. V gave up 0 bases and J gave up 1 base; unmatched junction bases: 4. CDR3 length: 16 residues. The germline CDR1 and CDR2 sequences are SGHRS and YFSETQ. The CDR3 sequence is CASSLATSRSYNEQFF. CDR3 DNA: TGCGCCAGCAGCTTGGCGACTAGCAGATCCTACAATGAGCAGTTCTTC.

The V and J genes are TRBV7-9 and TRBJ1-2; D not certain. Germline V gene sequence: CDR1 SEHNR, CDR2 FQNEAQ (reference sequence). Trimming took off 4 bases at V and 3 bases at J, with 15 bases between the two ends. CDR3 length: 15 amino acids. The CDR3 protein is CASSSTRREDYGYTF. DNA of the CDR3: TGTGCCAGCAGCTCGACGAGAAGGGAGGACTATGGCTACACCTTC. Complete variable domain (other parts from reference TRBV7-9 and TRBJ1-2): DTGVSQNPRHKITKRGQNVTFRCDPISEHNRLYWYRQTLGQGPEFLTYFQNEAQLEKSRLLSDRFSAERPKGSFSTLEIQRTEQGDSAMYLCASSSTRREDYGYTFGSGTRLTVV.

V gene TRBV15 combines with J gene TRBJ2-2; D not resolved. This CDR3 has 12 residues. Germline V lookup: CDR1 LNHNV, CDR2 YYDKDF (reference sequence). Trimming removed 1 base from V and 7 bases from J, with 4 bases in between. CDR3 in amino acids: CATSRANGELFF. CDR3 in DNA: TGTGCCACCAGCAGAGCAAACGGGGAGCTGTTTTTT.

This chain connects TRBV7-9 to TRBJ2-7, with 8 bases aligning to TRBD1. This CDR3 comprises 12 residues. V was pared by 5 bases and J by 7 bases, with 4 bases of the junction left unmatched. CDR1 is SEHNR and CDR2 is FQNEAQ in the germline V gene (reference sequence). In DNA, the CDR3 is TGTGCCAGCAGCGTACAGGGGGAAGAGCAGTACGTC. This sequence encodes CASSVQGEEQYV.

The chain has TRBV27 and TRBJ2-3, with D uncertain. The ends were cut back, 5 bases at V and 3 bases at J, with 12 bases in the middle. Germline V gene data show CDR1 as MNHEY and CDR2 as SMNVEV (reference sequence). The CDR3 has 14 amino acids. The CDR3 DNA sequence: TGTGCCAGCAGTCCTCGGGCTGGGACAGATACGCAGTATTTT. Translation gives CASSPRAGTDTQYF.

The chain employs TRBV3-1 and TRBJ2-5; tentatively, D is TRBD1 or TRBD2 (5 bases each). The V end lost 4 bases, the J end lost 4 bases, and 22 bases lay between the germline ends. The germline V gene encodes CDR1 LGHDT and CDR2 YNNKEL (reference sequence). This CDR3 has 17 residues. The CDR3 DNA reads TGTGCCAGCAGCCGAGGAGGTCAGCGGTGGGGCACAGAGACCCAGTACTTC. This sequence encodes CASSRGGQRWGTETQYF.

This clonotype was counted many times. The J gene is TRBJ1-1, the V gene TRBV29-1; no definite D call. Germline lookup yields CDR1 SQVTM and CDR2 ANQGSEA. This CDR3 contains 14 residues. Between the trimmed V and J ends, which lost 0 bases and 4 bases, there was a span of 12 bases. This CDR3 reads CSVEDTVKGTEAFF. The CDR3 bases are TGCAGCGTTGAAGATACGGTAAAAGGCACTGAAGCTTTCTTT.

In its sample, this clonotype was seen many times. The chain links TRBV12-3 or TRBV12-4 to TRBJ1-5, with no clear D. This CDR3 is 15 amino acids long. The V end was cut by 1 base, the J end by 3 bases, with 10 bases between. CDR3 loop: CASSLGGSVNQPQHF. The CDR3 DNA reads TGTGCCAGCAGTTTAGGGGGTTCGGTCAATCAGCCCCAGCATTTT.

The chain links TRBV20-1 to TRBJ1-4, with 9 bases that match TRBD1. CDR1 and CDR2 (germline): DFQATT, SNEGSKA (reference sequence). CDR3 length: 13 residues. J lost 8 bases, V lost 6 bases, and 7 bases had no gene match. The CDR3 is CSATTGGSEKLFF. The CDR3 DNA follows: TGCAGTGCCACCACAGGGGGCAGCGAAAAACTGTTTTTT.

This CDR3 reads CASSVNPTGTGADEQYF. The CDR3 coding sequence is TGTGCCAGCAGCGTAAACCCGACCGGGACAGGGGCGGACGAGCAGTACTTC. The rearrangement uses TRBV9 and TRBJ2-7, with TRBD1 identical over 10 bases. J lost 5 bases, V lost 1 base, and 12 bases had no gene match. The CDR3 is made up of 17 amino acids. CDR1 is SGDLS, CDR2 YYNGEE, per germline.

This clonotype was recorded many times. The V call is TRBV5-1, the J call TRBJ1-6; 7 bases line up with TRBD1. V lost 1 base to trimming and J lost 5 bases; unmatched junction nucleotides: 6. The CDR3 sequence is 16 residues long. In germline, CDR1 is SGHRS, CDR2 YFSETQ. The CDR3 spells CASSLTGVEDNSPLHF. In nucleotides, the CDR3 is TGCGCCAGCAGCTTGACAGGGGTAGAAGATAATTCACCCCTCCACTTT.